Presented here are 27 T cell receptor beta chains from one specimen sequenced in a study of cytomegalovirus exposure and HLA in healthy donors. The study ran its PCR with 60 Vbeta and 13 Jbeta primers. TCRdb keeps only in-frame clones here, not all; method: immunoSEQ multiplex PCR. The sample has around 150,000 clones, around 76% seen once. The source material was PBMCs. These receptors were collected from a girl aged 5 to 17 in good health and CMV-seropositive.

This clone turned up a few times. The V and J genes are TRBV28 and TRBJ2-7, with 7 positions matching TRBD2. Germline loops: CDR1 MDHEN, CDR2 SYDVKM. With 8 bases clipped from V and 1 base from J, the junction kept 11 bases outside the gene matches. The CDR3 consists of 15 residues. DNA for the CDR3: TGTGCCAGCGGTGGGGGGGACGTCCTGTCCTACGAGCAGTACTTC. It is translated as CASGGGDVLSYEQYF.

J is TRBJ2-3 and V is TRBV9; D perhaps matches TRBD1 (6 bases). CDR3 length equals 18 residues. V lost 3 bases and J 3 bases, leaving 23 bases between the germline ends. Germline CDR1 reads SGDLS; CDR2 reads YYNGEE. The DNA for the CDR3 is TGTGCCAGCAGCGGAAGGAGTAACAGGGTAGGGATGACAGATACGCAGTATTTT. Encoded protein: CASSGRSNRVGMTDTQYF.

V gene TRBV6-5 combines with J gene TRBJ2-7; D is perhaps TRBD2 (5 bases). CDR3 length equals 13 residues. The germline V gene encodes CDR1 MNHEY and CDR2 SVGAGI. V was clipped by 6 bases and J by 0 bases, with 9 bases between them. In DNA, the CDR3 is TGTGCCAGCAGGTCCGGGAACTCCTACGAGCAGTACTTC. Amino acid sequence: CASRSGNSYEQYF.

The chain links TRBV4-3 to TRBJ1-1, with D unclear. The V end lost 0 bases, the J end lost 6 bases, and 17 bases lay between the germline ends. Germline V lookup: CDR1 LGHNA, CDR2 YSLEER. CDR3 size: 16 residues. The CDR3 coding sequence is TGCGCCAGCAGCCAAGAGCGGGAACGGCCGTTTTCTGAAGCTTTCTTT. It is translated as CASSQERERPFSEAFF.

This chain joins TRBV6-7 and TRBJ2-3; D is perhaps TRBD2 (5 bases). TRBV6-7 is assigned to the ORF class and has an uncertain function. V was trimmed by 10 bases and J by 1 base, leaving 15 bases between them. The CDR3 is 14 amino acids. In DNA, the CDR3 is TGTGCCACCCCTGTCGCGGGCCGCACAGATACGCAGTATTTT. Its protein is CATPVAGRTDTQYF.

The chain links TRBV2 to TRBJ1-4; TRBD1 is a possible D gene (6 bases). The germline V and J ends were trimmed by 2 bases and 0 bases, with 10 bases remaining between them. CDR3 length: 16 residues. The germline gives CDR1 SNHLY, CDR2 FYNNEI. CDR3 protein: CASSEYGTPTNEKLFF. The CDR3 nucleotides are TGTGCCAGCAGTGAATACGGGACACCAACTAATGAAAAACTGTTTTTT.

The CDR3 bases are TGTGCCAGCAGTTATGCTGGGACAGGGAACACTGAAGCTTTCTTT. Protein sequence: CASSYAGTGNTEAFF. The chain employs TRBV6-5 and TRBJ1-1, with 8 positions matching TRBD1. V trimming: 3 bases; J trimming: 1 base; junction bases outside the gene matches: 4. This CDR3 has 15 residues. Germline V lookup: CDR1 MNHEY, CDR2 SVGAGI.

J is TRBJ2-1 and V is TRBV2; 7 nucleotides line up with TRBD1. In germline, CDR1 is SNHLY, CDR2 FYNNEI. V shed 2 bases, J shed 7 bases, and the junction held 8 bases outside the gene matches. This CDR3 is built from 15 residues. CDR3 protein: CASSEHRDRTNEQFF. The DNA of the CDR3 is TGTGCCAGCAGTGAACATCGGGACAGAACGAATGAGCAGTTCTTC.

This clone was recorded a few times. Here the CDR3 DNA reads TGTGCCAGCAGTTTGGTTCCGGGGAAAGATACGCAGTATTTT. This encodes CASSLVPGKDTQYF. The J gene is TRBJ2-3, the V gene TRBV27; tentatively, D is TRBD2 (5 bases). Germline V gene lookup returns CDR1 MNHEY and CDR2 SMNVEV (reference sequence). Trimming pared 3 bases from V and 5 bases from J, leaving 12 bases between. The CDR3 runs to 14 residues.

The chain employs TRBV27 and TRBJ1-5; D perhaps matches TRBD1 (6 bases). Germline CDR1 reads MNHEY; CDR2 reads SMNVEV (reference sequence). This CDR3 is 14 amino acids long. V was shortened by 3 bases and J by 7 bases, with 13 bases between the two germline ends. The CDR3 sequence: CASSFGTPNQPQHF. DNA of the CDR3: TGTGCCAGCAGTTTTGGGACACCTAACCAGCCCCAGCATTTT.

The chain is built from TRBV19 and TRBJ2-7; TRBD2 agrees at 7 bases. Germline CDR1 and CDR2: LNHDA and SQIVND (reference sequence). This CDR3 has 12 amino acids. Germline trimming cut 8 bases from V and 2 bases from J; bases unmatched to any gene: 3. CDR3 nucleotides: TGTGCCAGTCTAGCGGACCCCTACGAGCAGTACTTC. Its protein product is CASLADPYEQYF. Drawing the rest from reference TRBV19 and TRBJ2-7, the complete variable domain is DGGITQSPKYLFRKEGQNVTLSCEQNLNHDAMYWYRQDPGQGLRLIYYSQIVNDFQKGDIAEGYSVSREKKESFPLTVTSAQKNPTAFYLCASLADPYEQYFGPGTRLTVT.

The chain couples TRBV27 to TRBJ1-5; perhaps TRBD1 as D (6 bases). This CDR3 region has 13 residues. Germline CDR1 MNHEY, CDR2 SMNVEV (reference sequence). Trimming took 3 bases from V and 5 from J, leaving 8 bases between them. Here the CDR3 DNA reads TGTGCCAGCAGTTTGGGGGGGCATCAGCCCCAGCATTTT. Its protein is CASSLGGHQPQHF.

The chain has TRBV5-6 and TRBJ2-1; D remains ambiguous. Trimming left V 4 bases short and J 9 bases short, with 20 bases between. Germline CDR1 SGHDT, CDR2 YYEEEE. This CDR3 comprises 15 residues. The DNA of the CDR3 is TGTGCCAGCAGCCCCCCCCGAGTCAGGAATAGTGAGCAGTTCTTC. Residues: CASSPPRVRNSEQFF.

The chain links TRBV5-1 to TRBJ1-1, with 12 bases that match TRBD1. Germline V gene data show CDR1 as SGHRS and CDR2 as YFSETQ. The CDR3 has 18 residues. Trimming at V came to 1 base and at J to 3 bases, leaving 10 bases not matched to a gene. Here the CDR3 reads CASSLPRDRGRSDTEAFF. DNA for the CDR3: TGCGCCAGCAGCTTGCCCCGGGACAGGGGGCGCTCGGACACTGAAGCTTTCTTT. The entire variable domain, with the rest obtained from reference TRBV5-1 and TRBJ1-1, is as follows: KAGVTQTPRYLIKTRGQQVTLSCSPISGHRSVSWYQQTPGQGLQFLFEYFSETQRNKGNFPGRFSGRQFSNSRSEMNVSTLELGDSALYLCASSLPRDRGRSDTEAFFGQGTRLTVV.

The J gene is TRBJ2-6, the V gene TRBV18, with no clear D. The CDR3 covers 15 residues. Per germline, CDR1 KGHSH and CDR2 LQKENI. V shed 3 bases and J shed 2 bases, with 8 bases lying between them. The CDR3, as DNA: TGTGCCAGCTCACCTGGGCAGACTGGGGCCAACGTCCTGACTTTC. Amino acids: CASSPGQTGANVLTF.

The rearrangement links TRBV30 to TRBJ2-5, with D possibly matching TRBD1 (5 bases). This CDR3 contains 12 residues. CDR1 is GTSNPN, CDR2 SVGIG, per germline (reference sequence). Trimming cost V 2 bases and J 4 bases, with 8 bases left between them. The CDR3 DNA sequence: TGTGCCTGGAGTCCCCAGGGAGAGACCCAGTACTTC. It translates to CAWSPQGETQYF.

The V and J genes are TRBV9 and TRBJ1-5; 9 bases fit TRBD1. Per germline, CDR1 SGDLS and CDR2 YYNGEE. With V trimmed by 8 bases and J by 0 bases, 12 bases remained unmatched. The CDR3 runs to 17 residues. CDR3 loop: CARGGTGKAYSNQPQHF. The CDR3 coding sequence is TGTGCCAGAGGAGGGACAGGGAAGGCCTATAGCAATCAGCCCCAGCATTTT.

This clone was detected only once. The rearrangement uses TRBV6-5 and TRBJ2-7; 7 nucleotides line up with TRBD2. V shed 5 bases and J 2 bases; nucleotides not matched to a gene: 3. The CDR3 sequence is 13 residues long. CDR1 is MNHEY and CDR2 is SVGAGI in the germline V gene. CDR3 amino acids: CASSASGAYEQYF. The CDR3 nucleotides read TGTGCCAGCAGTGCGAGCGGGGCCTACGAGCAGTACTTC.

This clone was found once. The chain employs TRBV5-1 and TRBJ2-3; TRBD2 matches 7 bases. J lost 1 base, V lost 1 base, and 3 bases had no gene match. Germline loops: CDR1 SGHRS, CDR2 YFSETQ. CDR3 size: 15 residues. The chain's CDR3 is CASSLNAGGTDTQYF. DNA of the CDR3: TGCGCCAGCAGCTTGAACGCGGGGGGCACAGATACGCAGTATTTT.

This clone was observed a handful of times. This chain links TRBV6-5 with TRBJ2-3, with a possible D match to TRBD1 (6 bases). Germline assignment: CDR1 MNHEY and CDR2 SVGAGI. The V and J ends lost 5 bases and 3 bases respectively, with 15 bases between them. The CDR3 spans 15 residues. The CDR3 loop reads CASSRTRGSTDTQYF. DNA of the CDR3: TGTGCCAGCAGTCGTACTAGGGGGAGTACAGATACGCAGTATTTT.

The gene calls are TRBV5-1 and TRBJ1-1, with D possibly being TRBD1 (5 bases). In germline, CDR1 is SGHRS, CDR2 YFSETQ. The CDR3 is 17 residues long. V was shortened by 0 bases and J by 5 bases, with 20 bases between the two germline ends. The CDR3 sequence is CASSLEGLYQGATEAFF. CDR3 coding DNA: TGCGCCAGCAGCTTGGAAGGGTTATATCAAGGGGCGACTGAAGCTTTCTTT. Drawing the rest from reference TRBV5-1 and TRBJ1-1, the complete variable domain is KAGVTQTPRYLIKTRGQQVTLSCSPISGHRSVSWYQQTPGQGLQFLFEYFSETQRNKGNFPGRFSGRQFSNSRSEMNVSTLELGDSALYLCASSLEGLYQGATEAFFGQGTRLTVV.

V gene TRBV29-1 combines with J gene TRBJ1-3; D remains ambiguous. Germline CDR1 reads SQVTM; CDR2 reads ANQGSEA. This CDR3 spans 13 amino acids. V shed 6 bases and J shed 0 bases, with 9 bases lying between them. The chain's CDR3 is CSVGLTSGNTIYF. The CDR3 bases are TGCAGCGTCGGACTGACCTCTGGAAACACCATATATTTT.

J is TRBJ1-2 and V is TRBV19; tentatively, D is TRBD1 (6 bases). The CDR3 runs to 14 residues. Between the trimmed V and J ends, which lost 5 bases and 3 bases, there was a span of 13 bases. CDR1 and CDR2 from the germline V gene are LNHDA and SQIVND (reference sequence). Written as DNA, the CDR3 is TGTGCCAGTAGTTTGACCGGGACACACTATGGCTACACCTTC. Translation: CASSLTGTHYGYTF.

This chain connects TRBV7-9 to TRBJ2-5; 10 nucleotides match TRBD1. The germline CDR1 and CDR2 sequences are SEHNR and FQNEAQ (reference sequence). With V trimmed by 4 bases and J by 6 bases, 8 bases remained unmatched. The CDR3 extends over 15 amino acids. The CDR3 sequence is CASSSLPDRGKTQYF. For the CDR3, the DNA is TGTGCCAGCAGCTCACTACCGGACAGGGGGAAGACCCAGTACTTC.

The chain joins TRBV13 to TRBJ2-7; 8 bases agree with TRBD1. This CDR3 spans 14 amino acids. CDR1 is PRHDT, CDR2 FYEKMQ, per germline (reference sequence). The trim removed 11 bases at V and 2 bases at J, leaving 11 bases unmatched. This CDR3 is CAPALGQGPYEQYF. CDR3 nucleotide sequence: TGTGCCCCAGCACTCGGACAGGGTCCCTACGAGCAGTACTTC.

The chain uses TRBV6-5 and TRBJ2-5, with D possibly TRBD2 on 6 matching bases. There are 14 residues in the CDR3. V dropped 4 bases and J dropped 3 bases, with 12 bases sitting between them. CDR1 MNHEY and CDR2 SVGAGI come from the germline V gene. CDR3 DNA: TGTGCCAGCAGTTTCGGGACTGCAAAAGAGACCCAGTACTTC. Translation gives CASSFGTAKETQYF.

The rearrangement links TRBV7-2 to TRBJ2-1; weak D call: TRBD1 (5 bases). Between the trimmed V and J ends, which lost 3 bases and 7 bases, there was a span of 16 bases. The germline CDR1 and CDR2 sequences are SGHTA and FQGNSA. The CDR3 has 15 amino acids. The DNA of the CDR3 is TGTGCCAGCAGCTTTGGGGCCTCCCGGCGGAATGAGCAGTTCTTC. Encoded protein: CASSFGASRRNEQFF.